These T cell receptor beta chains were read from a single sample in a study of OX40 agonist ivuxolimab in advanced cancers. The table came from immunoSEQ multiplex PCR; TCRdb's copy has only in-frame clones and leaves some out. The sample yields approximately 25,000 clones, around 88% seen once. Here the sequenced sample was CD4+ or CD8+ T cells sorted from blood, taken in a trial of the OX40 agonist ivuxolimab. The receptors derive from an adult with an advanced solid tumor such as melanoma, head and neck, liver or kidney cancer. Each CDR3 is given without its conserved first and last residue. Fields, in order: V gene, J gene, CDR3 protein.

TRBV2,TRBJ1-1,ASIPRGTDASVAF
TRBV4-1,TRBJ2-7,ASSPLGQGSYEQY
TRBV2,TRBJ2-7,ASSELAGLSYEQY
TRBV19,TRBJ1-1,ASSISRNTEAF
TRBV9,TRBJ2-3,ASRSISGAGNTQY
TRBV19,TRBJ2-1,ASSMGLWDNEQF
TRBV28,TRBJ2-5,ASSEGVQETQY
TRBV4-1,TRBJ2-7,ASSQPGQRSYEQY
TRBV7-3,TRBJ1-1,ASSFSGTGHEAF
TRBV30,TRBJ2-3,AWIHGTSGSGSTDTQY
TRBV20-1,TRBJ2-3,SAFVSDTQY
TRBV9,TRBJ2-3,ASSPHGGGTDTQY
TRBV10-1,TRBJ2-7,ASSESPGHLSYEQY
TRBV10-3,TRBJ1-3,AISEFERGVTGNTIY
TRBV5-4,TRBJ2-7,ASSQGTSPYEQY
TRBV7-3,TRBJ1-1,ASSSGGPNTEAF
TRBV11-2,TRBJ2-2,ASSILGERGTGELF
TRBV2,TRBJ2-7,ATRREDNEQY
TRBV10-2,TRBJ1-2,ASSEGGRDYGYT
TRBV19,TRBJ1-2,ASSPDREINYGYT
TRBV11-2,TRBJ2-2,ASSLVFSGLYTGELF
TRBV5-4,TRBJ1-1,ASSLKGKSEAF
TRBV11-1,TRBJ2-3,ASSRMVTDTQY
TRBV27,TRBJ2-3,ASSFIAGATDTQY
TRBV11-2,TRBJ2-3,ASSLGQATDTQY
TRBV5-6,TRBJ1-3,ASSLANRGPGNTIY
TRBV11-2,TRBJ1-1,ASSGPVAF
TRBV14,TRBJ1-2,ASSQVTGGGIYGYT
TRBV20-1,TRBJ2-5,SAGMETQY
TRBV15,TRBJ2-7,ATSPDRGQTYEQY
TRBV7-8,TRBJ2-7,ASSLANGEQY
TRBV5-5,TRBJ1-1,ASSSWGNTEAF
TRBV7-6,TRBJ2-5,ASSFFPSGGETQY
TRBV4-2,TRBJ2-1,ASSQRGEGRDEQF
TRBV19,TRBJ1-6,ASSATRQNSPLH
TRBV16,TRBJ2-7,ASSPPLSGQTYEQY
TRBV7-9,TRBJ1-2,ASGALLSGEGYT
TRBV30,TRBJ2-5,ASALGYQETQY
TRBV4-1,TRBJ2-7,ASSQGPGSGRRSYEQY
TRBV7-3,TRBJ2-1,ASSLGQGEYNEQF
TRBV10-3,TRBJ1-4,AIRDPGQGNEKLF
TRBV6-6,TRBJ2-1,ASSYSLQEGYNEQF
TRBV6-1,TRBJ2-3,ASSERFPISTDTQY
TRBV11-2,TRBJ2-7,ASSANRDYEQY
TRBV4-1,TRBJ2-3,ASSRISSADTQY
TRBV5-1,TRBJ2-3,ASSRGQFSLYTDTQY
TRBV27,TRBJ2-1,ASSRTSGRYNEQF
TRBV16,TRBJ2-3,ASSHPGQGGGTDTQY
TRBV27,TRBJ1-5,ASSWTGGDQPQH
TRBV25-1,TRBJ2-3,ASSELRTGADTQY
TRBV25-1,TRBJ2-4,ASSEYGGLENIQY
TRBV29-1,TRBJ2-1,SVLAGSYNEQF
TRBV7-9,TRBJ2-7,ASSSSPVGETYEQY
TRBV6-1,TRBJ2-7,ASSEREPYEQY
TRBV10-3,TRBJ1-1,AISEGMNTEAF
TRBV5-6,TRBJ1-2,ASSSLGEDRGLDYGYT
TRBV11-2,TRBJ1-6,ASSSGQTNSPLH
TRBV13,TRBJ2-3,ASSSGLAESMRTDTQY